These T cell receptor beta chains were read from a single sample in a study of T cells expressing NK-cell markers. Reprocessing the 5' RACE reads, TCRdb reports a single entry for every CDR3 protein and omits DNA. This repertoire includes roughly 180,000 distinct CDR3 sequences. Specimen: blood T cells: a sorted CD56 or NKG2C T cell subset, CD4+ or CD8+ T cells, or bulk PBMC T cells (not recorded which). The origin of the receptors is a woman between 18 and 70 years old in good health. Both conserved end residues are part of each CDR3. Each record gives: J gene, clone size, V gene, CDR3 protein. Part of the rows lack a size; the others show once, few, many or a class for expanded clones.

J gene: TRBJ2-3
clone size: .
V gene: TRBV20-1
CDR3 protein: CSARLAGGQGDTQYF

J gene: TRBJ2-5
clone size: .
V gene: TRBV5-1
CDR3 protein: CASSLDVNQETQYF

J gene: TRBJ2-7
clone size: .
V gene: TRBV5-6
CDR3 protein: CASSLISLEYEQYF

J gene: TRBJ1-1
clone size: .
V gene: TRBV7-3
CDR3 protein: CASSRDRGMNTEAFF

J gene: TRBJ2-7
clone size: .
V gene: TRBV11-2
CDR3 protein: CASSLLQAYEQYF

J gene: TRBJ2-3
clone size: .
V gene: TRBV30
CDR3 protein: CAWRTTIYTDTQYF

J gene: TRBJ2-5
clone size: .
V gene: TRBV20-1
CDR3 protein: CSAGPRTRGQETQYF

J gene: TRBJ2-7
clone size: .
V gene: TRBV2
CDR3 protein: CASSTGQYEQYF

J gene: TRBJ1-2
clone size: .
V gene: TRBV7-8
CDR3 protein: CASSLMRGSYGYTF

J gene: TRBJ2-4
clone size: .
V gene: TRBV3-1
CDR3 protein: CASSQGAGGFDIQYF

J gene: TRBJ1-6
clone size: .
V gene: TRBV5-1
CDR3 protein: CASSLDRRSSPLHF

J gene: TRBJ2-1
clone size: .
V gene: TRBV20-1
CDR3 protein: CSARALQRTSGRKGSYNEQFF

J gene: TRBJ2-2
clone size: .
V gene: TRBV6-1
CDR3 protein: CASSLSPDRAVVGELFF

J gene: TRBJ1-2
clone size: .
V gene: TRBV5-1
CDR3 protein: CASSTTGGSYGYTF

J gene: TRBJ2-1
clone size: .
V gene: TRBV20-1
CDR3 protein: CSGGGGLAGVGYNEQFF

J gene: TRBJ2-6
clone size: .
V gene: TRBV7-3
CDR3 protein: CASSSSELGAYSGANVLTF

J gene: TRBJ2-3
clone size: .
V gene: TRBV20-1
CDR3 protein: CSARPREMVQYF

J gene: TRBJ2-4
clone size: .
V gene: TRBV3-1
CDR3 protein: CASSQETRLAKNIQYF

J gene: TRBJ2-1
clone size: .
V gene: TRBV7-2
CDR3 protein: CASNTGGAHEQFF

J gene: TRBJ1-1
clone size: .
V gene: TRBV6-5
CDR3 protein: CATREGGEAFF

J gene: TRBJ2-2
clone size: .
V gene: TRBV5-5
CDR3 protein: CASSLGGRGLNTGELFF

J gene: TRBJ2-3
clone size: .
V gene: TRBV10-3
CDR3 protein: CATELSDTQYF

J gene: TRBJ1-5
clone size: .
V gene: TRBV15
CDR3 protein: CATSRLPPPGTGVNRPQHF

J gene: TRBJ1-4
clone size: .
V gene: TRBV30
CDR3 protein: CAWSGLQGTATNEKLFF

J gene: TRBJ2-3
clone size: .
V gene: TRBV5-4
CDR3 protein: CASSLELAGTSDTQYF

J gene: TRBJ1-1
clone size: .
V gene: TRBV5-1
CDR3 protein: CASSLGQAFSEAFF

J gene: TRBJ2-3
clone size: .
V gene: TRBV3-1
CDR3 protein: CASSQDGVPDTQYF

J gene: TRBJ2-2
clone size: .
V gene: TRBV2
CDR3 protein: CASKTPNTGELFF

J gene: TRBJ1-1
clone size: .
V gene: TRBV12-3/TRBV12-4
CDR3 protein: CASSFPNGQGAEAFF

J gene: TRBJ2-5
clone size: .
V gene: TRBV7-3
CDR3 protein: CASSLGPEETQYF

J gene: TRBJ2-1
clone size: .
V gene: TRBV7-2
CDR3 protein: CASSFRQGWNEQFF

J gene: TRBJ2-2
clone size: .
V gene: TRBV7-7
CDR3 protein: CASSPNLVTGELFF

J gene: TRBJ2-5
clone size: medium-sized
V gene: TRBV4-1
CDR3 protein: CASSQSVIQETQYF

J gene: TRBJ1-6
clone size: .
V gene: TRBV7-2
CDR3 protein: CASRPPGFNNSPLHF

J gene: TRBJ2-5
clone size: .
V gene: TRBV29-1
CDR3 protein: CSVEGLEGTQYF

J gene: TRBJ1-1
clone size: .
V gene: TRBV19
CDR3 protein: CASTPTWSGARTEAFF

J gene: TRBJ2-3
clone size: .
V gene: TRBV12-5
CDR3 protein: CASGPGQGRTDTQYF

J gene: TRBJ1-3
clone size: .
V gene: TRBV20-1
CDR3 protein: CSARDSASGNTIYF

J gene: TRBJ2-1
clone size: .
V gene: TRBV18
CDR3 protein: CASSPTARGLNEQFF

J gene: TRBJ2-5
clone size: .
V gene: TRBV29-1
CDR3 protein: CSVEPKGGLAGGPRETQYF